These 3 T cell receptor beta chains were sequenced from one sample in a study of blood T cell repertoires in COVID-19. Sequencing was performed with immunoSEQ multiplex PCR; in TCRdb, only in-frame clones are kept and a portion is missing. Of about 160,000 clones listed, 80% to 90% are singletons. Sequenced sample: peripheral blood. The receptor source for this set is a man aged 65 to 85 with acute or convalescent COVID-19.

V gene TRBV6-2 or TRBV6-3 combines with J gene TRBJ2-1; TRBD1 is a possible D gene (6 bases). Trimming cost V 4 bases and J 2 bases, with 15 bases left between them. From germline, CDR1 is MNHEY and CDR2 SVGEGT. The CDR3 has 16 amino acids. The CDR3 nucleotides are TGTGCCAGCAGTTCCCCTGGGACAATCCCCTACAATGAGCAGTTCTTC. Protein: CASSSPGTIPYNEQFF.

The chain combines TRBV5-1 with TRBJ2-2; tentative D call: TRBD1 (5 bases). The CDR3 spans 17 residues. With 3 bases removed from V and 2 bases from J, the gap between germline ends came to 17 bases. Germline values: CDR1 SGHRS, CDR2 YFSETQ. CDR3 nucleotide sequence: TGCGCCAGCAGCTGGGGCCACAGCACCCTAAACACCGGGGAGCTGTTTTTT. Translation: CASSWGHSTLNTGELFF.

The chain carries TRBV28 and TRBJ1-5; D is undetermined. Trimming shortened V by 7 bases and J by 0 bases, and 4 bases separated the two germline ends. Germline CDR1 MDHEN, CDR2 SYDVKM. The CDR3 has 12 amino acids. The CDR3 sequence is CASTSSNQPQHF. CDR3 nucleotides: TGTGCCAGCACCTCTAGCAATCAGCCCCAGCATTTT.